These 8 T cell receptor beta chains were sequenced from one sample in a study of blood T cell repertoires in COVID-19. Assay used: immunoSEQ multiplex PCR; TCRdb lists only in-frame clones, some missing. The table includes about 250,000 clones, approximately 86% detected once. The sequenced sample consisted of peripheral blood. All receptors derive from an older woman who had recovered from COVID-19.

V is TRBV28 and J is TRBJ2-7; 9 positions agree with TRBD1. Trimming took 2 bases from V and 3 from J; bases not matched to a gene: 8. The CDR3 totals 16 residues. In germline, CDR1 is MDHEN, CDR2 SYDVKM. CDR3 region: CASSLRQGQGVYEQYF. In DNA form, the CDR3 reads TGTGCCAGCAGTTTAAGGCAGGGACAGGGTGTCTACGAGCAGTACTTC. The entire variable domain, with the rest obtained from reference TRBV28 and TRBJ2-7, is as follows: DVKVTQSSRYLVKRTGEKVFLECVQDMDHENMFWYRQDPGLGLRLIYFSYDVKMKEKGDIPEGYSVSREKKERFSLILESASTNQTSMYLCASSLRQGQGVYEQYFGPGTRLTVT.

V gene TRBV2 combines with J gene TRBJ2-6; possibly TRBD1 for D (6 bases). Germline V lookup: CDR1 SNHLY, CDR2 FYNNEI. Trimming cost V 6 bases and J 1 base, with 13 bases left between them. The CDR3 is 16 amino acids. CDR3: CASSWAGQSGANVLTF. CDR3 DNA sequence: TGTGCCAGCAGCTGGGCCGGACAGTCTGGGGCCAACGTCCTGACTTTC.

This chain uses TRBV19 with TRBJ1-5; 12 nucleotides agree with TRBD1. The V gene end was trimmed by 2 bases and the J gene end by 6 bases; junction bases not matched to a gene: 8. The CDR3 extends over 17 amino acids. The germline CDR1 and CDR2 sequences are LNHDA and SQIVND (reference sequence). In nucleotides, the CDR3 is TGTGCCAGTAGTATAAACTGGGACAGGGGGCCGGGTCAGCCCCAGCATTTT. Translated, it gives CASSINWDRGPGQPQHF.

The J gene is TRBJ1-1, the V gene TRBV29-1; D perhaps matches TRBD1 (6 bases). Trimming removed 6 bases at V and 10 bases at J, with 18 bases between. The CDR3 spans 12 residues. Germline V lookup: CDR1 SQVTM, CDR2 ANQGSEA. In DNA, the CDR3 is TGCAGCGTAGAGTCACAGGGAGATGTAGCTTTCTTT. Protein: CSVESQGDVAFF.

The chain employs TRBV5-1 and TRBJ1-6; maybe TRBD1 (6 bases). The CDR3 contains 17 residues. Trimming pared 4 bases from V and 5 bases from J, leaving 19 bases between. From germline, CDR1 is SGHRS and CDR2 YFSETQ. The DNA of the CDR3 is TGCGCCAGCAGCCCCTCTCCCACACAGGGCCATAATTCACCCCTCCACTTT. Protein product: CASSPSPTQGHNSPLHF.

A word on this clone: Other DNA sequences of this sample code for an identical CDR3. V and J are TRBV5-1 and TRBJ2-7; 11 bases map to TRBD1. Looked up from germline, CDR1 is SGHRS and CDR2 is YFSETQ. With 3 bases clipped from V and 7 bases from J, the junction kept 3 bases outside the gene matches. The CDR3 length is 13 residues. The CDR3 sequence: CASSSGTGGEQYF. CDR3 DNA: TGCGCCAGCAGCTCTGGGACAGGGGGTGAGCAGTACTTC.

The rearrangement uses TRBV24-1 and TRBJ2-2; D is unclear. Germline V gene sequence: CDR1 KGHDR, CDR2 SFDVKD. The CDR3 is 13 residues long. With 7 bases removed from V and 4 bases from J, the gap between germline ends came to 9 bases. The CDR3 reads CATRAGFTGELFF. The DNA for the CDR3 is TGTGCCACCAGGGCCGGGTTCACCGGGGAGCTGTTTTTT.

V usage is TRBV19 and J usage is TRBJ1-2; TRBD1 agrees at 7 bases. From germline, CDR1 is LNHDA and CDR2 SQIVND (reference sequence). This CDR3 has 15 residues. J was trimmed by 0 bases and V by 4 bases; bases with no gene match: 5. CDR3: CASSTQGGANYGYTF. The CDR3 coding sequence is TGTGCCAGTAGTACTCAGGGGGGAGCTAACTATGGCTACACCTTC.